The 7 T cell receptor beta chains listed next were all sequenced from one sample in a study of blood T cell repertoires in COVID-19. Using immunoSEQ multiplex PCR, the repertoire was profiled, and TCRdb retains in-frame clones only, with some absent. The sample shows roughly 300,000 clones, roughly 85% of them seen only once. The sequenced sample consisted of peripheral blood. Source of these receptors: a woman in her forties or fifties who had recovered from COVID-19.

DNA for the CDR3: TGTGCCAGCAGTTTCAGTAGCGGGGGTTACAATGAGCAGTTCTTC. Amino acids: CASSFSSGGYNEQFF. This sequence joins TRBV28 and TRBJ2-1; 9 bases align to TRBD2. V lost 3 bases and J lost 4; bases outside the gene matches: 4. Germline assignment: CDR1 MDHEN and CDR2 SYDVKM. This CDR3 has 15 amino acids.

The chain uses TRBV19 and TRBJ1-1; 8 bases fit TRBD1. The J segment lost 1 base and the V segment lost 9 bases, leaving 16 bases of the junction unmatched. The germline CDR1 and CDR2 sequences are LNHDA and SQIVND (reference sequence). The CDR3 totals 17 residues. CDR3 loop: CASNYPPGGQGNTEAFF. CDR3 DNA sequence: TGTGCCAGCAACTACCCCCCAGGGGGCCAAGGGAACACTGAAGCTTTCTTT. The entire variable domain, with the rest obtained from reference TRBV19 and TRBJ1-1, is as follows: DGGITQSPKYLFRKEGQNVTLSCEQNLNHDAMYWYRQDPGQGLRLIYYSQIVNDFQKGDIAEGYSVSREKKESFPLTVTSAQKNPTAFYLCASNYPPGGQGNTEAFFGQGTRLTVV.

The V and J genes are TRBV7-2 and TRBJ1-5, with TRBD1 identical over 8 bases. V trimming: 5 bases; J trimming: 4 bases; junction bases outside the gene matches: 13. The CDR3 has 17 amino acids. Germline lookup yields CDR1 SGHTA and CDR2 FQGNSA. Here the CDR3 DNA reads TGTGCCAGCAGCCCGGGACAGGCCACCGGCGGGAATCAGCCCCAGCATTTT. The encoded protein is CASSPGQATGGNQPQHF.

The chain is built from TRBV5-8 and TRBJ2-4, with TRBD2 matching 7 bases. The germline gives CDR1 SGHTS, CDR2 YDEGEE. With V trimmed by 1 base and J by 0 bases, 1 base remained unmatched. The CDR3 contains 15 residues. CDR3 in amino acids: CASSLLAVAKNIQYF. Written as DNA, the CDR3 is TGTGCCAGCAGCTTGCTAGCGGTAGCCAAAAACATTCAGTACTTC.

The genes are TRBV4-1 and TRBJ2-7; 9 bases are a match to TRBD2. Germline CDR1 MGHRA, CDR2 YSYEKL. The junction had 14 bases not matched to a gene; V was cut back by 1 base and J by 4 bases. The CDR3 has 18 amino acids. CDR3 in DNA: TGCGCCAGCAGCCAAGCTGTTCTATTGGCTAGCGGGATGTACGAGCAGTACTTC. Its translation: CASSQAVLLASGMYEQYF.

The V gene is TRBV6-5, the J gene TRBJ1-2; D remains ambiguous. Germline assignment: CDR1 MNHEY and CDR2 SVGAGI. V lost 4 bases, J lost 0 bases, and 9 bases lay in between. The CDR3 is 14 residues long. In DNA form, the CDR3 reads TGTGCCAGCAGTTCCCAGGTCACTAACTATGGCTACACCTTC. Amino acids: CASSSQVTNYGYTF.

This rearrangement joins TRBV6-4 to TRBJ1-2, with 10 bases fitting TRBD1. The CDR3 runs to 14 residues. Germline CDR1 is MRHNA and CDR2 is SNTAGT. With 6 bases clipped from V and 4 bases from J, the junction kept 5 bases outside the gene matches. CDR3 in amino acids: CASRTGTGAYGYTF. The CDR3 coding sequence is TGTGCCAGCAGAACCGGGACAGGGGCCTATGGCTACACCTTC.